Listed here are 20 T cell receptor beta chains from one sample, sequenced in a study of shared clonotypes between healthy human individuals. Libraries were prepared by immunoSEQ multiplex PCR; TCRdb keeps only in-frame clonotypes and omits some of them. This table holds about 2.2 million clones, about 92% found once. Naive CD8 cells, CD45RO-negative and positively selected for CCR7, excluded terminally differentiated effector memory CD45RA+ cells. Sequencing was done on a sample of naive CD8+ T cells from PBMCs. These TCRs come from a young man in good health. Some clones in this sample may be carry-over from other donors' samples.

V and J are TRBV27 and TRBJ1-1, with 10 bases aligning to TRBD1. The CDR3 consists of 16 residues. Per the germline V gene, CDR1 is MNHEY and CDR2 is SMNVEV (reference sequence). With 5 bases clipped from V and 4 bases from J, the junction kept 10 bases outside the gene matches. The CDR3 nucleotides read TGTGCCAGCAGTCCAGGACAGGGGGAGGTCGGCACTGAAGCTTTCTTT. Its translation is CASSPGQGEVGTEAFF.

The gene calls are TRBV4-3 and TRBJ1-1; D is perhaps TRBD1 (5 bases). There are 14 residues in the CDR3. The V and J ends lost 1 base and 4 bases respectively, with 10 bases between them. The germline V gene encodes CDR1 LGHNA and CDR2 YSLEER. The CDR3 region has the DNA TGCGCCAGCAGCCAAGCGGAGGGGCGCACTGAAGCTTTCTTT. Translated, it gives CASSQAEGRTEAFF.

The chain combines TRBV10-3 with TRBJ2-5; unclear D gene. Trimming pared 2 bases from V and 1 base from J, leaving 11 bases between. Germline V lookup: CDR1 ENHRY, CDR2 SYGVKD. This CDR3 has 15 amino acids. CDR3 sequence (DNA): TGTGCCATCAGTGAGGAAGTTACAGCCCAAGAGACCCAGTACTTC. Amino acids: CAISEEVTAQETQYF.

Note on this clone: Different DNA sequences within this sample yield the same CDR3. This rearrangement joins TRBV9 to TRBJ2-5, with 11 bases matching TRBD2. Germline-derived CDR1 and CDR2 are SGDLS and YYNGEE. The CDR3 is 15 residues long. J was trimmed by 4 bases and V by 2 bases; bases with no gene match: 4. DNA for the CDR3: TGTGCCAGCAGCGTTACTAGCGGGAGCGGAGAGACCCAGTACTTC. The encoded protein is CASSVTSGSGETQYF.

This clone occurred once. The chain is built from TRBV4-1 and TRBJ2-3; a possible D gene is TRBD1 (6 bases). The CDR3 runs to 17 residues. Germline lookup yields CDR1 MGHRA and CDR2 YSYEKL. The V end lost 1 base, the J end lost 0 bases, and 14 bases lay between the germline ends. CDR3 sequence reads: CASSQGPGQSSTDTQYF. The CDR3 nucleotides read TGCGCCAGCAGCCAAGGACCGGGACAATCTAGCACAGATACGCAGTATTTT.

The chain employs TRBV28 and TRBJ2-3; D is undetermined. From germline, CDR1 is MDHEN and CDR2 SYDVKM. The CDR3 is 13 amino acids. V gave up 3 bases and J gave up 10 bases, with 14 bases separating them. The CDR3 bases are TGTGCCAGCAGTTTTTTGCAGCATGGTGCGCAGTATTTT. Translated: CASSFLQHGAQYF.

The chain is built from TRBV29-1 and TRBJ2-2; D possibly corresponds to TRBD2 (7 bases). The CDR3 covers 11 residues. CDR1 and CDR2 (germline): SQVTM, ANQGSEA. The V end lost 5 bases, the J end lost 9 bases, and 10 bases lay between the germline ends. CDR3 protein: CSVWGGRELFF. The CDR3 DNA reads TGCAGCGTTTGGGGGGGCCGGGAGCTGTTTTTT.

The chain links TRBV18 to TRBJ2-1; D is unclear. The CDR3 is made up of 14 amino acids. Looked up from germline, CDR1 is KGHSH and CDR2 is LQKENI. V dropped 3 bases and J dropped 4 bases, with 10 bases sitting between them. CDR3 sequence (DNA): TGTGCCAGCTCACCGTCGAAACTATACAATGAGCAGTTCTTC. Protein sequence: CASSPSKLYNEQFF.

The chain couples TRBV19 to TRBJ1-2; 8 bases are a match to TRBD1. V dropped 8 bases and J dropped 2; count of bases not matched to a gene: 7. From germline, CDR1 is LNHDA and CDR2 SQIVND (reference sequence). The CDR3 length is 14 residues. The CDR3 DNA reads TGTGCCAGTCGGACCAGGGGGCTCAACTATGGCTACACCTTC. Translation: CASRTRGLNYGYTF.

V is TRBV28 and J is TRBJ2-1, with 8 bases lining up with TRBD2. V lost 5 bases, J lost 5 bases, and 17 bases stayed unmatched. The germline V gene encodes CDR1 MDHEN and CDR2 SYDVKM. The CDR3 is made up of 18 amino acids. DNA for the CDR3: TGTGCCAGCAGTCCTCGGGGGGTAGCGGGGCCCCTCAACAATGAGCAGTTCTTC. Translating gives CASSPRGVAGPLNNEQFF.

The DNA for the CDR3 is TGTGCCAGCAGCGCGACTCAGATGGGGGGAAGTCAGCCCCAGCATTTT. It translates to CASSATQMGGSQPQHF. The chain combines TRBV2 with TRBJ1-5, with D possibly being TRBD1 (5 bases). Looked up from germline, CDR1 is SNHLY and CDR2 is FYNNEI. V gave up 6 bases and J gave up 6 bases, with 21 bases separating them. This CDR3 spans 16 amino acids.

The rearrangement joins TRBV9 to TRBJ2-7; 8 bases line up with TRBD2. This CDR3 is 14 amino acids long. V was pared by 4 bases and J by 3 bases, with 6 bases of the junction left unmatched. Germline values: CDR1 SGDLS, CDR2 YYNGEE. CDR3 residues: CASSTTREGYEQYF. The CDR3 bases are TGTGCCAGCAGCACCACCCGGGAGGGCTACGAGCAGTACTTC.

The chain couples TRBV28 to TRBJ1-3; D possibly corresponds to TRBD1 (6 bases). CDR1 MDHEN and CDR2 SYDVKM come from the germline V gene. The length of the CDR3 is 14 residues. V dropped 5 bases and J dropped 7 bases, with 15 bases sitting between them. CDR3 nucleotides: TGTGCCAGCAGTATCCGGGGGGGCGCGAACACCATATATTTT. This sequence encodes CASSIRGGANTIYF.

The chain joins TRBV5-6 to TRBJ1-4; 8 positions match TRBD1. The V and J ends lost 1 base and 8 bases, in that order; junction bases with no gene match: 13. CDR1 is SGHDT, CDR2 YYEEEE, per germline. The CDR3 covers 17 residues. CDR3 in amino acids: CASSLRMETGVGEKLFF. The CDR3 nucleotides are TGTGCCAGCAGCTTGAGGATGGAGACAGGGGTCGGGGAAAAACTGTTTTTT. Full variable domain (outside the CDR3, taken from reference TRBV5-6 and TRBJ1-4): DAGVTQSPTHLIKTRGQQVTLRCSPKSGHDTVSWYQQALGQGPQFIFQYYEEEERQRGNFPDRFSGHQFPNYSSELNVNALLLGDSALYLCASSLRMETGVGEKLFFGSGTQLSVL.

The CDR3 DNA reads TGCGCCAGCAGCCAAGACCCCTGGGCAGGGAAGCGGTACGAGCAGTACTTC. This sequence encodes CASSQDPWAGKRYEQYF. This sequence joins TRBV4-3 and TRBJ2-7; tentatively, D is TRBD1 or TRBD2 (5 bases each). Trimming cost V 0 bases and J 4 bases, with 19 bases left between them. Looked up from germline, CDR1 is LGHNA and CDR2 is YSLEER. This CDR3 contains 17 residues.

V gene TRBV6-1 combines with J gene TRBJ2-7, with D hard to call. Germline-derived CDR1 and CDR2 are MNHNS and SASEGT. V shed 1 base and J shed 5 bases, with 12 bases lying between them. The CDR3 spans 14 residues. CDR3 loop: CASSEGPRLHEQYF. The CDR3 DNA follows: TGTGCCAGCAGTGAAGGTCCTAGGTTGCACGAGCAGTACTTC.

The rearrangement links TRBV2 to TRBJ2-3, with TRBD2 identical over 7 bases. V lost 4 bases, J lost 1 base, and 5 bases stayed unmatched. The CDR3 covers 15 residues. CDR1 and CDR2 from the germline V gene are SNHLY and FYNNEI. The CDR3 is CASSVSGWGTDTQYF. The CDR3 nucleotides are TGTGCCAGCAGTGTTAGCGGGTGGGGCACAGATACGCAGTATTTT. Based on the CDR3 plus reference TRBV2 and TRBJ2-3, the full variable domain is EPEVTQTPSHQVTQMGQEVILRCVPISNHLYFYWYRQILGQKVEFLVSFYNNEISEKSEIFDDQFSVERPDGSNFTLKIRSTKLEDSAMYFCASSVSGWGTDTQYFGPGTRLTVL.

This sequence joins TRBV23-1 and TRBJ2-7; TRBD1 matches 7 bases. TRBV23-1 is an ORF; its function is uncertain. The ends lost 4 bases at V and 3 bases at J; junction bases unmatched: 6. The CDR3 loop spans 14 amino acids. The chain's CDR3 is CASSPNGDSYEQYF. Written as DNA, the CDR3 is TGCGCCAGCAGTCCAAATGGGGACAGCTACGAGCAGTACTTC.

Points on this clone: A much larger clone differs by one base, so this may be a read error. The sample has other DNA sequences that encode this CDR3 too. The chain carries TRBV7-9 and TRBJ2-1, with 10 nucleotides matching TRBD2. The germline V gene encodes CDR1 SEHNR and CDR2 FQNEAQ (reference sequence). This CDR3 region has 16 residues. With V trimmed by 5 bases and J by 0 bases, 4 bases remained unmatched. The CDR3 region has the DNA TGTGCCAGCAGCCCGTCTAGCGGGAGCTCCTACAATGAGCAGTTCTTC. Translated, it gives CASSPSSGSSYNEQFF. Filled out from reference TRBV7-9 and TRBJ2-1, the complete variable domain reads DTGVSQNPRHKITKRGQNVTFRCDPISEHNRLYWYRQTLGQGPEFLTYFQNEAQLEKSRLLSDRFSAERPKGSFSTLEIQRTEQGDSAMYLCASSPSSGSSYNEQFFGPGTRLTVL.

The rearrangement links TRBV7-9 to TRBJ2-7; no reliable D call. The V gene's germline CDR1 is SEHNR and CDR2 FQNEAQ (reference sequence). Trimming pared 4 bases from V and 2 bases from J, leaving 12 bases between. The length of the CDR3 is 14 residues. CDR3: CASSSILVPYEQYF. CDR3 nucleotides: TGTGCCAGCAGCTCGATCCTAGTTCCCTACGAGCAGTACTTC.